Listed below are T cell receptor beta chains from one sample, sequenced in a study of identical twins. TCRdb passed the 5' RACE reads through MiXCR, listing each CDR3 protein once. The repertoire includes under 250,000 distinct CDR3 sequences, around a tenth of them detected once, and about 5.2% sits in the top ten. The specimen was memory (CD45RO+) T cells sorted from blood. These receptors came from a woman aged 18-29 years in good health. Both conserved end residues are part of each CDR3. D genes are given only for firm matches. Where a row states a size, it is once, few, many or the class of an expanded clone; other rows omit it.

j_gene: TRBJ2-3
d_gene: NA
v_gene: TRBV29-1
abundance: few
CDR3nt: TGCAGCGTCGTCCGGGAAGGACCTACGCAGTATTTT
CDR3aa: CSVVREGPTQYF

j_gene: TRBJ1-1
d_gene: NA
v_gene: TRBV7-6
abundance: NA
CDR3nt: TGTGCCAGCAGCTCCGACACGACCTACACTGAAGCTTTCTTT
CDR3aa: CASSSDTTYTEAFF

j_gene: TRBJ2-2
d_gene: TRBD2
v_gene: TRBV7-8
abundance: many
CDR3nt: TGTGCAAGCAACCCTCGAGGCGGGAGGGCCTTTGGCGGGGAGCTGTTTTTT
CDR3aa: CASNPRGGRAFGGELFF

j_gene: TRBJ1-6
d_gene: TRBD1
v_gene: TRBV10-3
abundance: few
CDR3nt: TGTGCCATCAGCCGACAGGGTGAAAATTCACCCCTCCACTTT
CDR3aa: CAISRQGENSPLHF

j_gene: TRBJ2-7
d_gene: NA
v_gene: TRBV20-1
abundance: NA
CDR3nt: TGCAGTGCTCAGGACCGACTCACAGCCTACGAGCAGTACTTC
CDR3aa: CSAQDRLTAYEQYF

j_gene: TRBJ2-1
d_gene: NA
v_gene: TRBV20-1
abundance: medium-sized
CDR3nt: TGCAGTGCTAGAGAGGGCGTATCCTACAATGAGCAGTTCTTC
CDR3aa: CSAREGVSYNEQFF

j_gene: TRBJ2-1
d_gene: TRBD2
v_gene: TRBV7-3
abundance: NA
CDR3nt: TGTGCCAGCAGCTTAAGCGGGGGGGTTTTGCATGAGCAGTTCTTC
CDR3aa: CASSLSGGVLHEQFF

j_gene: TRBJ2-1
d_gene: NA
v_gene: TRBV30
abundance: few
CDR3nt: TGTGCCTGGAGTTACGGGACTCTGTACAATGAGCAGTTCTTC
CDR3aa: CAWSYGTLYNEQFF

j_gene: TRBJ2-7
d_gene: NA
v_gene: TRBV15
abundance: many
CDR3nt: TGTGCCACCAGCAGATCTTTTGGTACTCGGCAGGCCCACGAGCAGTACTTC
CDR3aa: CATSRSFGTRQAHEQYF

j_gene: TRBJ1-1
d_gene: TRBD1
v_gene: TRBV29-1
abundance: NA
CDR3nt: TGCAGCGTTGACTTTAGACAGGGCGGCACTGAAGCTTTCTTT
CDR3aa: CSVDFRQGGTEAFF

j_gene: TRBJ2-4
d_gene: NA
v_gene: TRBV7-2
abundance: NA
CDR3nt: TGTGCCAGCGGCAGGGGGGACATTCAGTACTTC
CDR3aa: CASGRGDIQYF

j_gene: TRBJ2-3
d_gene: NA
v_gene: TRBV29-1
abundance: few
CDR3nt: TGCAGCTCAAAGGGGAGCACAGATACGCAGTATTTT
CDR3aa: CSSKGSTDTQYF

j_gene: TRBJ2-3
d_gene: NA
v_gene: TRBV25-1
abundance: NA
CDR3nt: TGTGCCAGCAGCCGCCCGGCGCCAGGTCAGAGAACAGATACGCAGTATTTT
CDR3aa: CASSRPAPGQRTDTQYF

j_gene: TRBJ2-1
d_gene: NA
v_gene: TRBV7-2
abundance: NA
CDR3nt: TGTGCCAGCAGCTATAGGGGGTTCGAGCAGTTCTTC
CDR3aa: CASSYRGFEQFF

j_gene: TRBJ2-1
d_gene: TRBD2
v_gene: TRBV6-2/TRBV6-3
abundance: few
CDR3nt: TGTGCCAGCAGTTATCTAGCGGGGCGAGAGTTCTTC
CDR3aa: CASSYLAGREFF

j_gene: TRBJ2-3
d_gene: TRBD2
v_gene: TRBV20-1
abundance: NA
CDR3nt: TGCAGTGCTAGTTTAGCGGGAGCGACAGATACGCAGTATTTT
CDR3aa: CSASLAGATDTQYF

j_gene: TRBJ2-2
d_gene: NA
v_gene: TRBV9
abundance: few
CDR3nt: TGTGCCAGCAGCGCGGTAGGGGGGACCACCGGGGAGCTGTTTTTT
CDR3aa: CASSAVGGTTGELFF

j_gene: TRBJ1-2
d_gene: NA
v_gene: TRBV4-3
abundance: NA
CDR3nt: TGCGCCAGCAGCCAGGGCGGGAGGCAGGGCTATGGCTACACCTTC
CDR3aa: CASSQGGRQGYGYTF

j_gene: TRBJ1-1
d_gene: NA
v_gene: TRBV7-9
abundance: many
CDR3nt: TGTGCCAGCAGCTTAGGAGAAAAAGCTTTCTTT
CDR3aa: CASSLGEKAFF

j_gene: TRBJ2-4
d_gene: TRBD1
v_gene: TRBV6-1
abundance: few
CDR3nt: TGTGCCAGCAGTGAAGCCGGGACAGGGGGGAACATTCAGTACTTC
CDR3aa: CASSEAGTGGNIQYF

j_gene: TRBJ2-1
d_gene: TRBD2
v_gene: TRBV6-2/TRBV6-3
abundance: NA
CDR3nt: TGTGCCAGCCAGCCCGGGGGGAGTGAGCAGTTCTTC
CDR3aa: CASQPGGSEQFF

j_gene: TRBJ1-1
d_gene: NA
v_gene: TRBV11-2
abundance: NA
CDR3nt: TGTGCCAGTAACCTCGGAGGGAGCACTGAAGCTTTCTTT
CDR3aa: CASNLGGSTEAFF

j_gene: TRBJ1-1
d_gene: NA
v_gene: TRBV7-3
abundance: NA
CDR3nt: TGTGCCAGCAGCTTAACCGGACAGCTGAACACTGAAGCTTTCTTT
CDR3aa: CASSLTGQLNTEAFF

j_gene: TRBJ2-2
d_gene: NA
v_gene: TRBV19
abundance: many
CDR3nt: TGTGCCAGTATGGCCGGGAGTGTTCGCACCGGGGAGCTGTTTTTT
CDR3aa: CASMAGSVRTGELFF

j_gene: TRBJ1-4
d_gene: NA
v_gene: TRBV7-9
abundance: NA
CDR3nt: TGTGCCAGCAGCCTATCGGGTCCTAATGAAAAACTGTTTTTT
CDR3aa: CASSLSGPNEKLFF

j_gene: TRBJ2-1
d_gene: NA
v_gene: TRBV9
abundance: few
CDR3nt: TGTGCCAGCAGCGTCGATGACGGGAGCTCCTACAATGAGCAGTTCTTC
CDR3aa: CASSVDDGSSYNEQFF

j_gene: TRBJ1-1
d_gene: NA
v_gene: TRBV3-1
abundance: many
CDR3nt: TGTGCCAGCAAGGACAAATTTTCCAACACTGAAGCTTTCTTT
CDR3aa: CASKDKFSNTEAFF

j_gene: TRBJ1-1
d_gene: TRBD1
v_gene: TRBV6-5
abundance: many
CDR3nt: TGTGCCAGCAGTTACATGGGACAGGTAGTACGAGAAGCTTTCTTT
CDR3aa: CASSYMGQVVREAFF

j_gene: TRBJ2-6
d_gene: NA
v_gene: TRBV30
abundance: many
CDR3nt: TGTGCCTGGAGTCCGCTCAGGCTCTCTGGGGCCAACGTCCTGACTTTC
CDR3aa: CAWSPLRLSGANVLTF

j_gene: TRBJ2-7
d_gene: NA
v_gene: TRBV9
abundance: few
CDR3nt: TGTGCCAGCAGCGCCTCGCAGGACAGTCCCGAGTACTTC
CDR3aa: CASSASQDSPEYF

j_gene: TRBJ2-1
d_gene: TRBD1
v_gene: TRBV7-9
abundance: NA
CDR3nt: TGTGCCAGCAGCCCCCTACAGGGGAAATACAATGAGCAGTTCTTC
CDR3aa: CASSPLQGKYNEQFF

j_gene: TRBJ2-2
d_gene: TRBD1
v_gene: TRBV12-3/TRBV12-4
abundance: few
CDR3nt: TGTGCCAGCAGCCGGGGACAGGGGATGGGGGCCGGGGAGCTGTTTTTT
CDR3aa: CASSRGQGMGAGELFF